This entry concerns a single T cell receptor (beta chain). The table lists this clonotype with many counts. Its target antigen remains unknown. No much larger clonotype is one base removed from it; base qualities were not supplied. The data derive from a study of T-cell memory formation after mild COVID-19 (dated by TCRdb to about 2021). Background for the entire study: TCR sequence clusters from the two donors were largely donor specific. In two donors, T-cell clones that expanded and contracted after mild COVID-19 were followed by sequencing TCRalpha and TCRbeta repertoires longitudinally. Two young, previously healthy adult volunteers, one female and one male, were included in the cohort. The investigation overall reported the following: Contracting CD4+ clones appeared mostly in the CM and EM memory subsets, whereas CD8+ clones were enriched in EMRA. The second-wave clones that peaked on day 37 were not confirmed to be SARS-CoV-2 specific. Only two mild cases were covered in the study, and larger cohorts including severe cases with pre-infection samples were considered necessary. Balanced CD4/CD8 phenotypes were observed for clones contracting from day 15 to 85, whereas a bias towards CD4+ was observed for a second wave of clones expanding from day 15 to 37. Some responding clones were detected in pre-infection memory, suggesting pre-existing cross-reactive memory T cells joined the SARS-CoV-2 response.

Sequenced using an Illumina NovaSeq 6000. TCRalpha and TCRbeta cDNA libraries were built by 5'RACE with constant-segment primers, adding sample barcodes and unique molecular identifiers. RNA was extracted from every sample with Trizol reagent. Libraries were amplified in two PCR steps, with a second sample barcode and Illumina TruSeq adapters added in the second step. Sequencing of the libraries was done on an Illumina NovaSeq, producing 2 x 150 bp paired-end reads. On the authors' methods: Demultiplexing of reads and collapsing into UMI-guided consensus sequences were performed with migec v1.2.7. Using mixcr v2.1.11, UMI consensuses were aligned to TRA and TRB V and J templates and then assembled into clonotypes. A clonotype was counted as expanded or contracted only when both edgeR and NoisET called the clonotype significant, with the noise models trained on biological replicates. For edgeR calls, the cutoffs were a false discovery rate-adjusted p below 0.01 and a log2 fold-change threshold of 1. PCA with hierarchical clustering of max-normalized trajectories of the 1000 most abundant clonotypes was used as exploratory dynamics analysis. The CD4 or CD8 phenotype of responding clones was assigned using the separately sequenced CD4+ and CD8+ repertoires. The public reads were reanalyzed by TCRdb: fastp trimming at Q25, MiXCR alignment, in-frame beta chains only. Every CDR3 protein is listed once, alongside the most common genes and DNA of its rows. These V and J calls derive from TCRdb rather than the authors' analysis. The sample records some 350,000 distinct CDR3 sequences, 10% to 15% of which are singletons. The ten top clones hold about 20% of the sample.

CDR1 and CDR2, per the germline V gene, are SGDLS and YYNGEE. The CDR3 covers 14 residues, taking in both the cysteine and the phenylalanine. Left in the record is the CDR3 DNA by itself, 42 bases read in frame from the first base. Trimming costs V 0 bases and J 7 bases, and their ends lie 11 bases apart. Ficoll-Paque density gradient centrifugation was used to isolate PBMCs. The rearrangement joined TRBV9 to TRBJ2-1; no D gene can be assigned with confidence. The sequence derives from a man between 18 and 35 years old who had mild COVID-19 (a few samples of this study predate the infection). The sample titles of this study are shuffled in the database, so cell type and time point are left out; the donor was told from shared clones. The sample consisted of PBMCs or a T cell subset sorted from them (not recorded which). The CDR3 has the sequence CASSVGSLGNEQFF. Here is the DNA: TGTGCCAGCAGCGTAGGGTCCCTCGGGAATGAGCAGTTCTTC.